The clone carrying this T cell receptor beta chain has more than one count but fewer than ten. This sample stems from a study of blood T cell repertoires in COVID-19. For the study at large: Specimens from acute and convalescent COVID-19 originated in the United States, Italy and Spain. PBMCs, B-cell-depleted T cells, or T cells provided the cDNA or gDNA that made up the material.

In the source study's methods: Amplifying reference gene primers gave estimates of nucleated cell counts. Profiled with immunoSEQ multiplex PCR; TCRdb holds only in-frame clones, not every one. D and trimming come from the DNA, and the V and J calls and clone size come from that table. The sample has roughly 80,000 clones; 82% are singletons. This CDR3 is 11 amino acids long. Germline CDR1 is GTSNPN and CDR2 is SVGIG (reference sequence). The ends were cut back, 4 bases at V and 6 bases at J, with 9 bases in the middle. The clonotype originates from a man over 45 with acute or convalescent COVID-19. The source material was peripheral blood. The chain employs TRBV30 and TRBJ1-1; D is undetermined. Written as DNA, the CDR3 is TGTGCCTGGAATTGGGGAGCTGAAGCTTTCTTT. It codes for CAWNWGAEAFF.